These T cell receptor beta chains were read from a single sample in a study of shared clonotypes between healthy human individuals. Some clones are missing from TCRdb's copy, which holds only in-frame ones; the method was immunoSEQ multiplex PCR. The sample holds some 2.3 million clones; 90% to 95% are singletons and the top ten take 0.3% to 0.4%. Sequenced: naive CD4+ T cells from PBMCs. These receptors all come from a man between 18 and 29 years old in good health. Some clones in this sample may be carry-over from other donors' samples. Each CDR3 is given with its conserved first and last residue.

j_call cdr3_length v_call cdr3_aa
TRBJ1-1 15 TRBV7-2 CASSWRKHGNTEAFF
TRBJ2-5 19 TRBV14 CASSQPYGLAGGRLETQYF
TRBJ2-3 12 TRBV28 CASSLLADTQYF
TRBJ1-1 14 TRBV10-1 CASSESTGNTEAFF
TRBJ2-1 15 TRBV6-6 CASSYSGENYNEQFF
TRBJ1-1 14 TRBV5-1 CASSWGTVGTEAFF
TRBJ2-1 16 TRBV5-1 CASSFLAGGPNNEQFF
TRBJ2-5 15 TRBV18 CASSRWTRDQETQYF
TRBJ2-7 15 TRBV7-8 CASSFRTVGGYEQYF
TRBJ2-3 16 TRBV7-3 CASSLGSSGRGDTQYF
TRBJ2-1 14 TRBV7-2 CASSQGGSWNEQFF
TRBJ1-1 15 TRBV7-8 CASSSADRGGGEAFF
TRBJ2-5 13 TRBV29-1 CSVVLLTLETQYF
TRBJ2-4 15 TRBV4-3 CASSQEPVDRNIQYF
TRBJ2-1 16 TRBV27 CASSAPGDSTYNEQFF
TRBJ2-7 14 TRBV9 CASSVDPAGVEQYF
TRBJ2-2 16 TRBV5-1 CASSFTLAGNTGELFF
TRBJ2-7 15 TRBV18 CASSPRGVVLDEQYF
TRBJ1-1 12 TRBV15 CATSRARAEAFF
TRBJ2-1 15 TRBV6-5 CASSYISGYYNEQFF
TRBJ2-4 16 TRBV4-1 CASSQDRRLAWNIQYF
TRBJ1-5 13 TRBV6-4 CASTWTGKQPQHF
TRBJ1-4 15 TRBV11-2 CASSWSSGFDEKLFF
TRBJ1-3 14 TRBV30 CAGLRIDSGNTIYF
TRBJ2-1 13 TRBV6-6 CASSYLRVGEQFF
TRBJ2-1 14 TRBV9 CASSPLAVFNEQFF
TRBJ2-3 17 TRBV18 CASSPPRGSLRTDTQYF
TRBJ1-2 14 TRBV28 CASSFLGGVGGYTF
TRBJ2-1 12 TRBV29-1 CSVEGGGNEQFF
TRBJ2-1 17 TRBV28 CASSLMGGTSGLNEQFF
TRBJ2-7 12 TRBV5-6 CASSLLTYEQYF
TRBJ1-4 15 TRBV9 CASSVGSGLYEKLFF
TRBJ2-7 14 TRBV2 CASSEVSPRGEQYF
TRBJ1-2 13 TRBV19 CASSQGANYGYTF
TRBJ2-1 19 TRBV6-1 CASSEWGAGGRSISSEQFF
TRBJ2-7 16 TRBV10-3 CAIREPENPLHYEQYF
TRBJ1-2 13 TRBV7-2 CASSLADSYGYTF
TRBJ1-1 15 TRBV9 CASSPRTGLNTEAFF
TRBJ2-1 16 TRBV7-9 CASSLAGGRARSEQFF
TRBJ1-3 15 TRBV6-5 CASSRAGGDGNTIYF
TRBJ1-2 13 TRBV19 CASSDRDHYGYTF
TRBJ1-2 15 TRBV7-2 CASSPGQGWSYGYTF
TRBJ1-2 14 TRBV27 CASSSRGVGTGYTF
TRBJ1-3 16 TRBV6-6 CASMSMGAHSGNTIYF
TRBJ2-7 14 TRBV5-1 CASAPSGNSYEQYF
TRBJ1-2 13 TRBV6-5 CASSYTGGDGYTF
TRBJ2-5 15 TRBV5-1 CASSTDSRVGETQYF
TRBJ2-7 11 TRBV20-1 CSAPGRVEQYF
TRBJ2-1 16 TRBV5-1 CASSLASGRGYNEQFF
TRBJ1-3 15 TRBV5-8 CASSSQGTRGNTIYF
TRBJ1-2 15 TRBV7-8 CASSLGSHWDYGYTF
- 13 TRBV27 CASGESRINEQYF
TRBJ2-1 15 TRBV19 CASSMDWGTYNEQFF
TRBJ2-1 16 TRBV6-6 CASSYKRGVRGNEQFF
TRBJ2-3 14 TRBV5-8 CASSEGQLTDTQYF
TRBJ2-5 13 TRBV5-1 CASSSGWGETQYF
TRBJ1-5 12 TRBV2 CASDREGQPQHF